This TCR beta chain is from a study of blood T cell repertoires in COVID-19. Study at large: COVID-19 samples, acute and convalescent, were from the United States, Italy and Spain.

In the source study's methods: The assay estimated nucleated cells by amplifying reference gene primers. Generated by immunoSEQ multiplex PCR, the TCRdb table keeps only in-frame clones and is missing some. V and J calls and clone size follow that table, whereas D and trimming were derived from the DNA. The sample consists of around 49,000 clones, approximately 80% of them appearing once. The CDR3 contains 17 residues. J gave up 7 bases and V 6 bases, and 18 bases lay outside the gene matches. Germline CDR1 is SGHRS and CDR2 is YFSETQ. The TCR was taken from a woman of 80 years or more with COVID-19, enrolled during active disease. What was sequenced was peripheral blood. The chain has TRBV5-1 and TRBJ2-2, with 7 nucleotides matching TRBD1. The CDR3 reads CASTLQVNRGVVGELFF. The CDR3 region has the DNA TGCGCCAGCACACTTCAGGTCAACAGGGGAGTGGTCGGGGAGCTGTTTTTT.